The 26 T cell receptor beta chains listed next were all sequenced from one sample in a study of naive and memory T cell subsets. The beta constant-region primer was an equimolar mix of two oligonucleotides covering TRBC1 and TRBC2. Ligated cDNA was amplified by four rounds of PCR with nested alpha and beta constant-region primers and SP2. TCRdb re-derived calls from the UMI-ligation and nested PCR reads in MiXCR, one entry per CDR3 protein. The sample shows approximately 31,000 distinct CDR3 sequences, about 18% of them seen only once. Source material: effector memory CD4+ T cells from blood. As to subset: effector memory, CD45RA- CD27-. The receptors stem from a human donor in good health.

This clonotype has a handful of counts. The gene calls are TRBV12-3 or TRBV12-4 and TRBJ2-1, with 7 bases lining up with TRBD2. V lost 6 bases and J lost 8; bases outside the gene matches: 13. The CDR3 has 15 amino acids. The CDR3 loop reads CASSRTMAGADEQFF. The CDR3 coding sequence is TGTGCCAGCAGCCGCACTATGGCGGGAGCTGATGAGCAGTTCTTC.

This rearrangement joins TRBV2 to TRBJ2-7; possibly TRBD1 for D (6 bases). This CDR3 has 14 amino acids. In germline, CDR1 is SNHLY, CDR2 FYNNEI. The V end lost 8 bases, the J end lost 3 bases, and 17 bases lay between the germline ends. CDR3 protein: CASRRDRSFYEQYF. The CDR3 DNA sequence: TGTGCCAGCCGCCGCGACAGGTCTTTCTACGAGCAGTACTTC.

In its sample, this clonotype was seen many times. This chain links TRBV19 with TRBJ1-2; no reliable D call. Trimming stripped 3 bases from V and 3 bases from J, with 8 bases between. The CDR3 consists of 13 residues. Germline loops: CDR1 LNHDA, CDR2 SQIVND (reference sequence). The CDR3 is CASSITVDYGYTF. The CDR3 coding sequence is TGTGCCAGTAGTATCACAGTGGACTATGGCTACACCTTC.

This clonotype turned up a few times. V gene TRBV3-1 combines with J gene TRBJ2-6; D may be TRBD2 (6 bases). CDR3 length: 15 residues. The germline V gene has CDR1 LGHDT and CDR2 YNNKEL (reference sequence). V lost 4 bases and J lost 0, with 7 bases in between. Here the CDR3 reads CASSLGSSGANVLTF. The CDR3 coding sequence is TGTGCCAGCAGCCTCGGGAGCTCTGGGGCCAACGTCCTGACTTTC.

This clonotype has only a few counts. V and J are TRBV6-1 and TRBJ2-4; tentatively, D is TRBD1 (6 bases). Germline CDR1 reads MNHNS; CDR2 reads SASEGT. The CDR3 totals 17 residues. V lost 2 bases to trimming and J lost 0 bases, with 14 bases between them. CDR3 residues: CASSEIGQLVAKNIQYF. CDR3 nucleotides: TGTGCCAGCAGTGAAATAGGACAGCTAGTAGCCAAAAACATTCAGTACTTC.

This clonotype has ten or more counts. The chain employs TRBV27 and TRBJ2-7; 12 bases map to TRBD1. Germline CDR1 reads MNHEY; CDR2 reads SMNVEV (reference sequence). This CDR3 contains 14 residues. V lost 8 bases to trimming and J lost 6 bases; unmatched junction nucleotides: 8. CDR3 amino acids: CASRFGTGGGEQYF. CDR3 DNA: TGTGCCAGCCGCTTCGGGACAGGGGGCGGCGAGCAGTACTTC.

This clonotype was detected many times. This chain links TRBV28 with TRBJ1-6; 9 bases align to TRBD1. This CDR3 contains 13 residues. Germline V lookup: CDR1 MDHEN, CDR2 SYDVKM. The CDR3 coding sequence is TGTGCGAGCCGGGACAGGGCAAGGTCACCCCTCCACTTT. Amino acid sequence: CASRDRARSPLHF.

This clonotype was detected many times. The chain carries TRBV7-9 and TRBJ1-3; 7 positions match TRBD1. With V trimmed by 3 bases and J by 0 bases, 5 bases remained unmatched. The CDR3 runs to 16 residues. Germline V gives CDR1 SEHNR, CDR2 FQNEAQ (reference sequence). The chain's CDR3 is CASSLGQPNSGNTIYF. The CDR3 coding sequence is TGTGCCAGCAGCTTGGGACAGCCAAACTCTGGAAACACCATATATTTT.

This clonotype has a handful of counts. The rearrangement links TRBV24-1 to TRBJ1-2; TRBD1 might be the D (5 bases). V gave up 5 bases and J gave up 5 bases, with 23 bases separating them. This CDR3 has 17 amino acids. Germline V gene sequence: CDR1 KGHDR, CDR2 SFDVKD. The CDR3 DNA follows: TGTGCCACCAGTGGGCCTATACCAAGGGGATTTGGTTATGGCTACACCTTC. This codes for CATSGPIPRGFGYGYTF.

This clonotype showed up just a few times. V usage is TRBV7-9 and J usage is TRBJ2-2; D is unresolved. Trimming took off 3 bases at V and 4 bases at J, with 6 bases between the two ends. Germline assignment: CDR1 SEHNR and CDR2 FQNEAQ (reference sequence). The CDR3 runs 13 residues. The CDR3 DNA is TGTGCCAGCAGCTTTCCGGTCACCGGGGAGCTGTTTTTT. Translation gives CASSFPVTGELFF.

The CDR3 coding sequence is TGTGCCAGCAGTTACGGGGCCAATGAGCAGTTCTTC. Protein sequence: CASSYGANEQFF. V is TRBV6-6 and J is TRBJ2-1; a weak D match, TRBD1 (5 bases). Germline CDR1 MNHNY, CDR2 SVGAGI (reference sequence). The CDR3 covers 12 residues. V shed 2 bases and J shed 6 bases, with 5 bases lying between them.

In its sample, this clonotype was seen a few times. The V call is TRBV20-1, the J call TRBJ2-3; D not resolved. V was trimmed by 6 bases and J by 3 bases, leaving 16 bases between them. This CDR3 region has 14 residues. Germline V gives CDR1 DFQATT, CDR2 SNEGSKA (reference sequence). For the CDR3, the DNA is TGCAGTGCCAAGACGAGACCCGGAACAGATACGCAGTATTTT. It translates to CSAKTRPGTDTQYF.

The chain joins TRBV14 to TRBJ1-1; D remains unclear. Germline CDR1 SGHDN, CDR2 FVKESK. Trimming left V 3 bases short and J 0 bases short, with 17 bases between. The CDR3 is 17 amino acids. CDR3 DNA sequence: TGTGCCAGCAGCCATCCCGGGAGCAACTGGGTGAACACTGAAGCTTTCTTT. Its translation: CASSHPGSNWVNTEAFF.

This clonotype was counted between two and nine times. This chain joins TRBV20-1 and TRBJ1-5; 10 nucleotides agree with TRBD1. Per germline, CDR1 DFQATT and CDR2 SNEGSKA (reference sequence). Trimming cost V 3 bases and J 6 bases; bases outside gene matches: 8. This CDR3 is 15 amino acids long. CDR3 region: CSASLLGQGGQPQHF. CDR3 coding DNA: TGCAGTGCTAGCCTCCTAGGACAGGGGGGTCAGCCCCAGCATTTT.

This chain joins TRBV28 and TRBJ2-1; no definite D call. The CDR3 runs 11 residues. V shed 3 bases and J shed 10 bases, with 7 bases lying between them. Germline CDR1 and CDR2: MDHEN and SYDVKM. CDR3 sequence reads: CASSFGREQFF. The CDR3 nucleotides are TGTGCCAGCAGTTTCGGACGGGAGCAGTTCTTC.

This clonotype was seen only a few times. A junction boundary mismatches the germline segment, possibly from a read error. The CDR3 bases are TGCAGTGCTAGCCCCAGGGGGCCGAAGACCGGGGAGCTGTTTTTT. Encoded protein: CSASPRGPKTGELFF. The rearrangement uses TRBV20-1 and TRBJ2-2; 8 bases map to TRBD1. There are 15 residues in the CDR3. The germline CDR1 and CDR2 sequences are DFQATT and SNEGSKA (reference sequence).

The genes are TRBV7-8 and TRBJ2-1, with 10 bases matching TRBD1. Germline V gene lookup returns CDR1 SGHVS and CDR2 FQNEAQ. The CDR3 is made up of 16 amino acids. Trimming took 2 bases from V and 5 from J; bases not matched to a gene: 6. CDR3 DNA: TGTGCCAGCAGCTTATTACCGGGACAGGGGAACAATGAGCAGTTCTTC. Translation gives CASSLLPGQGNNEQFF.

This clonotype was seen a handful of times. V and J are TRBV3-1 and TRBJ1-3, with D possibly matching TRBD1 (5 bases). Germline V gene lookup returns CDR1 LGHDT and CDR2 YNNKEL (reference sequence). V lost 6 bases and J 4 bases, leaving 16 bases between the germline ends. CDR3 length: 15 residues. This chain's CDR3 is CASSPTGAIGNTIYF. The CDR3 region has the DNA TGTGCCAGCAGTCCGACCGGGGCCATCGGAAACACCATATATTTT.

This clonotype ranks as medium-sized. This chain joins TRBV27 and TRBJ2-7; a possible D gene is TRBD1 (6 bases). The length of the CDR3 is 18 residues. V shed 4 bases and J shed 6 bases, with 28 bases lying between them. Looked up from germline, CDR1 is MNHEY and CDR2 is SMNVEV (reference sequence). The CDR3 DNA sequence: TGTGCCAGCAGTTCCCTACTCCACGATTTTGACAGGCGGGTCGAGCAGTACTTC. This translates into CASSSLLHDFDRRVEQYF.

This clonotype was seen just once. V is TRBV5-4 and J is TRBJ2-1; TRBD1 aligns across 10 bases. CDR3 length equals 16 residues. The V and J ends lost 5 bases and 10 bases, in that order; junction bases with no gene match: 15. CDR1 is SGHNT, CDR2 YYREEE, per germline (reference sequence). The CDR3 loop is CASRSGGTGDPREQFF. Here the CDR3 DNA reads TGTGCCAGCAGATCAGGTGGGACAGGGGACCCCAGGGAGCAGTTCTTC.

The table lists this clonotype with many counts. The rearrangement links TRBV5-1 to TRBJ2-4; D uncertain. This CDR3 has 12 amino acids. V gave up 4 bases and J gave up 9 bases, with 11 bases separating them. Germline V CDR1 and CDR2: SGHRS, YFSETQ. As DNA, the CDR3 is TGCGCCAGCAGCATCGACGCCAGCATTCAGTACTTC. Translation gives CASSIDASIQYF.

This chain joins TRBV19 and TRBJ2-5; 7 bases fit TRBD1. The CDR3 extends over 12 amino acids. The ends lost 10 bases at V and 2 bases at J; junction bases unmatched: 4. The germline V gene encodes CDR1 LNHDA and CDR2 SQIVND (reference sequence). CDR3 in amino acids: CATRQGQETQYF. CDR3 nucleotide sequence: TGTGCCACGAGACAGGGACAAGAGACCCAGTACTTC.

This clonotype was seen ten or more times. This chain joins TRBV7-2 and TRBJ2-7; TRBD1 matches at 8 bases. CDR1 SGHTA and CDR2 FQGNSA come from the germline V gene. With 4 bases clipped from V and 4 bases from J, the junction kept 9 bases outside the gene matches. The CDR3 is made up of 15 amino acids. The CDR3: CASSSYDRGQYEQYF. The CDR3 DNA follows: TGTGCCAGCAGCTCCTACGACAGGGGTCAATACGAGCAGTACTTC.

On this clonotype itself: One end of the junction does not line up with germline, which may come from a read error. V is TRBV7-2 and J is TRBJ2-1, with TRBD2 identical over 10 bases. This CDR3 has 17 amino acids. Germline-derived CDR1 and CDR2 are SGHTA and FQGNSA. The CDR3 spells CASSLRGWTSGYDEQFF. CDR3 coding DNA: TGTGCCAGCAGCTTAAGAGGTTGGACTAGCGGCTACGATGAGCAGTTCTTC.

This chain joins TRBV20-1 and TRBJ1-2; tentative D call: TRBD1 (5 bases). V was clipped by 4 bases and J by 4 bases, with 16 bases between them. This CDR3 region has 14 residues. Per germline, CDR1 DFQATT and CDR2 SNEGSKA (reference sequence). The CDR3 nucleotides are TGCAGTGCTACACCAGTAGGGGTATCCTATGGCTACACCTTC. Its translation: CSATPVGVSYGYTF.

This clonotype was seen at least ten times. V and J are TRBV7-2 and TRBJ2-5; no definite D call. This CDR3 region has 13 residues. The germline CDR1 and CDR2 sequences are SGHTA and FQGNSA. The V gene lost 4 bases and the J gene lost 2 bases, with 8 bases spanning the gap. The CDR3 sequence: CASSWNSQETQYF. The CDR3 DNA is TGTGCCAGCAGCTGGAATTCTCAAGAGACCCAGTACTTC.